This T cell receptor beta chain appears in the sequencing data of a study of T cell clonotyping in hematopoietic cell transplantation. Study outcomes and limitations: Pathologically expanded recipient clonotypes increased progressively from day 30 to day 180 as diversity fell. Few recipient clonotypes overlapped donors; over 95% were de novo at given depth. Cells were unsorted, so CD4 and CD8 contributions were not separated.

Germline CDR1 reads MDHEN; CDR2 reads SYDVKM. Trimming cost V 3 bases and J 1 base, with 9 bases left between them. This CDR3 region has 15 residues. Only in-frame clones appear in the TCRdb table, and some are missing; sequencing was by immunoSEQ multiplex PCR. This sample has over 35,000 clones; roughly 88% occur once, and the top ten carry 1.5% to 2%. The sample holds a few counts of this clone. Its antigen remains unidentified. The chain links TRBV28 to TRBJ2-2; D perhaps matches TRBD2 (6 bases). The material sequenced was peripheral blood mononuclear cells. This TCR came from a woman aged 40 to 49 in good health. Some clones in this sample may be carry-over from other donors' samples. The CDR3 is CASSLGGQNTGELFF. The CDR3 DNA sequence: TGTGCCAGCAGTTTGGGAGGACAGAACACCGGGGAGCTGTTTTTT. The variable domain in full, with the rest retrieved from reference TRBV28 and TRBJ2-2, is DVKVTQSSRYLVKRTGEKVFLECVQDMDHENMFWYRQDPGLGLRLIYFSYDVKMKEKGDIPEGYSVSREKKERFSLILESASTNQTSMYLCASSLGGQNTGELFFGEGSRLTVL.